One sample yielded the 14 T cell receptor beta chains listed below, sequenced in a study of cytomegalovirus exposure and HLA in healthy donors. PCR primers comprised 60 Vbeta and 13 Jbeta primers. Using immunoSEQ multiplex PCR, the repertoire was profiled, and TCRdb retains in-frame clones only, with some absent. The sample has some 120,000 clones, roughly 78% seen once. The sequencing sample was made of PBMCs. The receptors stem from a man younger than 45 in good health and CMV-seropositive.

The chain couples TRBV2 to TRBJ2-2; TRBD2 agrees at 8 bases. With V trimmed by 5 bases and J by 6 bases, 2 bases remained unmatched. The germline CDR1 and CDR2 sequences are SNHLY and FYNNEI. This CDR3 has 13 amino acids. CDR3 nucleotides: TGTGCCAGCAGTTCGGGAGGGGCCGGGGAGCTGTTTTTT. Translated: CASSSGGAGELFF.

This CDR3 reads CASSSGRFRSGTQYF. For the CDR3, the DNA is TGTGCCAGCAGTAGCGGGAGGTTTCGTTCGGGGACCCAGTACTTC. The rearrangement uses TRBV6-5 and TRBJ2-5; 9 bases are a match to TRBD2. Germline loops: CDR1 MNHEY, CDR2 SVGAGI. The CDR3 sequence is 15 residues long. J was trimmed by 7 bases and V by 5 bases; bases with no gene match: 11.

The rearrangement uses TRBV25-1 and TRBJ2-7, with 9 bases aligning to TRBD2. The CDR3 runs to 14 residues. The V segment lost 8 bases and the J segment 1 base; nucleotides outside the gene matches: 6. Per germline, CDR1 MGHDK and CDR2 SYGVNS. Written as DNA, the CDR3 is TGTGCCAGCGCACGGGCGGGAGGGTCCTACGAGCAGTACTTC. Translated, it gives CASARAGGSYEQYF.

The chain has TRBV5-6 and TRBJ1-2; 9 nucleotides align to TRBD1. Germline V CDR1 and CDR2: SGHDT, YYEEEE. This CDR3 has 15 residues. V lost 5 bases to trimming and J lost 7 bases; unmatched junction nucleotides: 12. The CDR3 DNA is TGTGCCAGCAGTTCCCGGGACAGGGAGCTACCTGGCTACACCTTC. Its translation is CASSSRDRELPGYTF.

This clone has just a few counts. The chain links TRBV6-1 to TRBJ1-1, with a weak D call TRBD1 (5 bases). This CDR3 has 17 residues. Germline V gene sequence: CDR1 MNHNS, CDR2 SASEGT. V shed 0 bases and J shed 0 bases, with 14 bases lying between them. The CDR3 region has the DNA TGTGCCAGCAGTGAAGCGTTTAGGGGTCGGCTGAACACTGAAGCTTTCTTT. Translation gives CASSEAFRGRLNTEAFF.

This clone was seen only a few times. The V and J genes are TRBV25-1 and TRBJ2-7, with TRBD2 matching 8 bases. CDR3 size: 16 residues. CDR1 and CDR2 from the germline V gene are MGHDK and SYGVNS. Trimming at V came to 4 bases and at J to 1 base, leaving 9 bases not matched to a gene. The CDR3 DNA reads as TGTGCCAGCAGTGGGGGTAGCGGGATGAGTTCCTACGAGCAGTACTTC. It is translated as CASSGGSGMSSYEQYF.

The J gene is TRBJ1-2, the V gene TRBV5-4; 9 nucleotides agree with TRBD1. Germline lookup yields CDR1 SGHNT and CDR2 YYREEE (reference sequence). The CDR3 extends over 18 amino acids. V was pared by 3 bases and J by 2 bases, with 14 bases of the junction left unmatched. The CDR3 DNA sequence: TGTGCCAGCAGCTCCGGCCTTTCACGGGGACAGGGAAACTATGGCTACACCTTC. This translates into CASSSGLSRGQGNYGYTF. Drawing the rest from reference TRBV5-4 and TRBJ1-2, the complete variable domain is ETGVTQSPTHLIKTRGQQVTLRCSSQSGHNTVSWYQQALGQGPQFIFQYYREEENGRGNFPPRFSGLQFPNYSSELNVNALELDDSALYLCASSSGLSRGQGNYGYTFGSGTRLTVV.

The CDR3 DNA reads TGTGCCAGCAGCTTGGAGATACTTTATAGGGGAAACGGCTACACCTTC. It is translated as CASSLEILYRGNGYTF. The chain recombines TRBV5-6 with TRBJ1-2; weak D call: TRBD1 (5 bases). The CDR3 has 16 amino acids. Germline loops: CDR1 SGHDT, CDR2 YYEEEE. Trimming left V 0 bases short and J 8 bases short, with 20 bases between.

The chain joins TRBV18 to TRBJ1-1; TRBD1 matches 11 bases. V shed 3 bases, J shed 11 bases, and the junction held 2 bases outside the gene matches. CDR1 and CDR2 (germline): KGHSH, LQKENI. The CDR3 totals 12 residues. For the CDR3, the DNA is TGTGCCAGCTCACCGGACAGGGGGCAGGCTTTCTTT. Translating gives CASSPDRGQAFF.

The genes are TRBV6-5 and TRBJ1-3, with D unclear. V was clipped by 0 bases and J by 4 bases, with 10 bases between them. The length of the CDR3 is 15 residues. Looked up from germline, CDR1 is MNHEY and CDR2 is SVGAGI. The CDR3 coding sequence is TGTGCCAGCAGTTACTCGGCAGGCCTGGGAAACACCATATATTTT. The encoded protein is CASSYSAGLGNTIYF.

The chain couples TRBV29-1 to TRBJ1-1, with 7 bases that match TRBD1. Germline CDR1 SQVTM, CDR2 ANQGSEA. The CDR3 consists of 15 residues. After removal of 4 bases from V and 4 bases from J, the junction contained 12 bases not matched to a gene. CDR3 region: CSVGGVQGSGTEAFF. Written as DNA, the CDR3 is TGCAGCGTTGGGGGAGTACAGGGGAGCGGCACTGAAGCTTTCTTT.

V is TRBV28 and J is TRBJ2-3, with D hard to call. The CDR3 loop spans 11 amino acids. Trimming pared 10 bases from V and 0 bases from J, leaving 5 bases between. Germline CDR1 MDHEN, CDR2 SYDVKM. CDR3 bases: TGTGCCACCGTCAGCACAGATACGCAGTATTTT. Translation gives CATVSTDTQYF.

The V call is TRBV19, the J call TRBJ1-2; 7 positions agree with TRBD1. V was clipped by 6 bases and J by 0 bases; unmatched bases: 7. The CDR3 covers 15 residues. CDR1 is LNHDA, CDR2 SQIVND, per germline (reference sequence). As DNA, the CDR3 is TGTGCCAGTAGCGACCGGGACAGTTCTAACTATGGCTACACCTTC. Protein product: CASSDRDSSNYGYTF.

This sequence joins TRBV7-9 and TRBJ1-1; D possibly corresponds to TRBD1 (5 bases). The CDR3 extends over 15 amino acids. Trimming cost V 4 bases and J 6 bases, with 18 bases left between them. CDR1 SEHNR and CDR2 FQNEAQ come from the germline V gene (reference sequence). The CDR3 protein is CASSSAGGFVSEAFF. CDR3 DNA: TGTGCCAGCAGCTCCGCGGGGGGGTTTGTTTCTGAAGCTTTCTTT.